This passage covers 29 T cell receptor beta chains from one sample sequenced in a study of T cell changes during pregnancy in multiple sclerosis. This table comes from immunoSEQ multiplex PCR, and its TCRdb copy is limited to in-frame clones, with some not included. Seen here are approximately 72,000 clones, approximately 90% observed once, and the top ten hold approximately 1.8%. The specimen was peripheral blood, collected in the first trimester of pregnancy. Receptors were obtained from a female donor in good health, enrolled as a control in a pregnancy study.

This sequence joins TRBV6-6 and TRBJ2-7; TRBD2 matches 14 bases. CDR1 is MNHNY and CDR2 is SVGAGI in the germline V gene (reference sequence). Losses at the gene ends were 5 bases for V and 3 bases for J; bases not matched to a gene: 6. The CDR3 is 16 residues long. The CDR3 region has the DNA TGTGCCAGCAGTACCACCGGACTAGCGGGAGGCTACGAGCAGTACTTC. Translating gives CASSTTGLAGGYEQYF.

The chain combines TRBV30 with TRBJ1-2; the D gene is possibly TRBD1 (5 bases). Trimming pared 8 bases from V and 8 bases from J, leaving 18 bases between. There are 12 residues in the CDR3. Germline CDR1 is GTSNPN and CDR2 is SVGIG (reference sequence). CDR3 coding DNA: TGTGCCAGTACGAGCCCAGGGTGGGGCTACACCTTC. Amino acids: CASTSPGWGYTF.

The rearrangement joins TRBV5-1 to TRBJ2-3; D is perhaps TRBD1 (6 bases). From germline, CDR1 is SGHRS and CDR2 YFSETQ. V lost 0 bases and J lost 2, with 10 bases in between. This CDR3 is 15 amino acids long. The CDR3 here is CASSLAQGITDTQYF. The DNA for the CDR3 is TGCGCCAGCAGCTTGGCACAGGGCATCACAGATACGCAGTATTTT.

J is TRBJ1-1 and V is TRBV7-7; D is uncertain. CDR1 is SSHAT and CDR2 is FNYEAQ in the germline V gene (reference sequence). With 2 bases removed from V and 4 bases from J, the gap between germline ends came to 14 bases. The CDR3 has 15 residues. The CDR3 DNA reads TGTGCCAGCAGCTTACCGAGGGAATCGGGCACTGAAGCTTTCTTT. Amino acids: CASSLPRESGTEAFF.

This chain joins TRBV27 and TRBJ2-1; perhaps TRBD2 as D (6 bases). The CDR3 runs 16 residues. The V gene's germline CDR1 is MNHEY and CDR2 SMNVEV (reference sequence). V shed 6 bases and J shed 1 base, with 16 bases lying between them. The CDR3 nucleotides read TGTGCCAGCAGCCCCCTCCGGGACTTATCCTACAATGAGCAGTTCTTC. Protein product: CASSPLRDLSYNEQFF.

The V call is TRBV6-5, the J call TRBJ2-7, with a tentative D call TRBD1 (6 bases). Germline-derived CDR1 and CDR2 are MNHEY and SVGAGI. The CDR3 consists of 14 residues. Trimming removed 2 bases from V and 3 bases from J, with 11 bases in between. This CDR3 is CASSYGRGSYEQYF. CDR3 in DNA: TGTGCCAGCAGTTACGGCAGGGGCAGCTACGAGCAGTACTTC.

The chain recombines TRBV27 with TRBJ2-7, with TRBD2 as a possible D gene (5 bases). Germline V CDR1 and CDR2: MNHEY, SMNVEV (reference sequence). The length of the CDR3 is 13 residues. V dropped 7 bases and J dropped 2 bases, with 12 bases sitting between them. CDR3 residues: CASTSSFPYEQYF. In nucleotides, the CDR3 is TGTGCCAGCACTTCTAGCTTCCCCTACGAGCAGTACTTC.

V is TRBV28 and J is TRBJ1-1, with D unresolved. CDR3 length equals 14 residues. Germline CDR1 and CDR2: MDHEN and SYDVKM. Deletions cut 6 bases from V and 11 bases from J, with 22 bases between. The DNA for the CDR3 is TGTGCCAGCAGGGCCGAAGAGTCAAGGAGTTGGGCTTTCTTT. The encoded protein is CASRAEESRSWAFF.

The rearrangement links TRBV9 to TRBJ2-3, with D perhaps TRBD2 (6 bases). The CDR3 has 15 residues. V was clipped by 0 bases and J by 2 bases, with 10 bases between them. The germline gives CDR1 SGDLS, CDR2 YYNGEE. The CDR3 sequence is CASSVGGISTDTQYF. Here the CDR3 DNA reads TGTGCCAGCAGCGTAGGCGGGATATCCACAGATACGCAGTATTTT.

J is TRBJ2-7 and V is TRBV7-9, with TRBD2 as a possible D gene (5 bases). Germline V gives CDR1 SEHNR, CDR2 FQNEAQ (reference sequence). Deletions cut 3 bases from V and 7 bases from J, with 10 bases between. This CDR3 is 12 amino acids long. This CDR3 is CASSFRGGEQYF. CDR3 bases: TGTGCCAGCAGCTTCCGGGGTGGGGAGCAGTACTTC.

This clone was recorded once. The chain links TRBV15 to TRBJ2-5; 8 positions match TRBD1. The CDR3 spans 14 residues. The germline V gene has CDR1 LNHNV and CDR2 YYDKDF (reference sequence). Unmatched junction bases numbered 6, after V lost 3 bases and J lost 6 bases. CDR3 nucleotide sequence: TGTGCCACCAGCAGGGACAGGGTTACGAAGACCCAGTACTTC. Encoded protein: CATSRDRVTKTQYF.

This clone was observed once. The chain carries TRBV6-1 and TRBJ2-5; 9 bases map to TRBD2. After removal of 3 bases from V and 2 bases from J, the junction contained 7 bases not matched to a gene. The CDR3 is made up of 16 amino acids. CDR1 MNHNS and CDR2 SASEGT come from the germline V gene. CDR3 coding DNA: TGTGCCAGCAGTGATGGACTAGCGCAGAAACAAGAGACCCAGTACTTC. As protein: CASSDGLAQKQETQYF.

This clone was counted between two and nine times. The chain has TRBV27 and TRBJ2-1; D unresolved. The CDR3 extends over 14 amino acids. V dropped 6 bases and J dropped 5 bases, with 14 bases sitting between them. CDR1 is MNHEY, CDR2 SMNVEV, per germline (reference sequence). DNA for the CDR3: TGTGCCAGCAGCCTTTCCGGGTGGGACAATGAGCAGTTCTTC. Its protein is CASSLSGWDNEQFF.

The gene calls are TRBV5-1 and TRBJ1-5; D not resolved. There are 14 residues in the CDR3. V was shortened by 1 base and J by 4 bases, with 9 bases between the two germline ends. Germline lookup yields CDR1 SGHRS and CDR2 YFSETQ. The DNA for the CDR3 is TGCGCCAGCAGCTTGTATTCGGGGAATCAGCCCCAGCATTTT. Translation gives CASSLYSGNQPQHF.

This rearrangement joins TRBV28 to TRBJ2-2; the match to TRBD1 covers 7 bases. The CDR3 extends over 16 amino acids. V trimming: 2 bases; J trimming: 6 bases; junction bases outside the gene matches: 9. Germline loops: CDR1 MDHEN, CDR2 SYDVKM. For the CDR3, the DNA is TGTGCCAGCAGTTTAGAAATGACAGGGTACGCCGGGGAGCTGTTTTTT. Protein product: CASSLEMTGYAGELFF.

The rearrangement uses TRBV5-1 and TRBJ1-5; a weak D match, TRBD1 (5 bases). Germline CDR1 SGHRS, CDR2 YFSETQ. This CDR3 contains 14 residues. The V gene lost 0 bases and the J gene lost 6 bases, with 10 bases spanning the gap. As DNA, the CDR3 is TGCGCCAGCAGCTTGGGGGGGGATGGTCAGCCCCAGCATTTT. It encodes CASSLGGDGQPQHF.

The chain has TRBV5-1 and TRBJ2-5; 10 bases fit TRBD2. This CDR3 region has 15 residues. Unmatched junction bases numbered 5, after V lost 3 bases and J lost 3 bases. Germline loops: CDR1 SGHRS, CDR2 YFSETQ. The CDR3: CASSSAGTSEETQYF. CDR3 bases: TGCGCCAGCAGCTCGGCTGGGACTAGCGAAGAGACCCAGTACTTC. Full variable domain (outside the CDR3, taken from reference TRBV5-1 and TRBJ2-5): KAGVTQTPRYLIKTRGQQVTLSCSPISGHRSVSWYQQTPGQGLQFLFEYFSETQRNKGNFPGRFSGRQFSNSRSEMNVSTLELGDSALYLCASSSAGTSEETQYFGPGTRLLVL.

The CDR3 reads CASSSRDRGTGELFF. The CDR3 DNA follows: TGTGCCAGCAGCTCCCGGGACAGGGGCACCGGGGAGCTGTTTTTT. The chain has TRBV7-9 and TRBJ2-2; 10 bases line up with TRBD1. This CDR3 spans 15 amino acids. The germline V gene encodes CDR1 SEHNR and CDR2 FQNEAQ (reference sequence). V shed 4 bases and J 4 bases; nucleotides not matched to a gene: 3.

This clone was picked up one time. The V and J genes are TRBV19 and TRBJ2-1; tentatively, D is TRBD2 (5 bases). The germline V gene encodes CDR1 LNHDA and CDR2 SQIVND (reference sequence). The length of the CDR3 is 15 residues. Trimming removed 5 bases at V and 3 bases at J, with 14 bases between. The CDR3 loop reads CASSPSGELYNEQFF. CDR3 DNA sequence: TGTGCCAGTAGTCCCAGCGGAGAGCTCTACAATGAGCAGTTCTTC.

The chain couples TRBV2 to TRBJ2-4, with D perhaps matching TRBD2 (6 bases). The CDR3 spans 12 residues. Germline values: CDR1 SNHLY, CDR2 FYNNEI. V was trimmed by 4 bases and J by 6 bases, leaving 7 bases between them. The CDR3 sequence: CASSVGGNIQYF. CDR3 nucleotide sequence: TGTGCCAGCAGTGTGGGGGGAAACATTCAGTACTTC.

The rearrangement joins TRBV27 to TRBJ2-1, with 8 nucleotides matching TRBD1. Trimming took 6 bases from V and 6 from J; bases not matched to a gene: 4. This CDR3 comprises 13 residues. Germline lookup yields CDR1 MNHEY and CDR2 SMNVEV (reference sequence). The CDR3 DNA follows: TGTGCCAGCAGAACACAGGGGGTCAATGAGCAGTTCTTC. It codes for CASRTQGVNEQFF.

This chain links TRBV10-3 with TRBJ2-7; 7 nucleotides line up with TRBD2. The germline V gene encodes CDR1 ENHRY and CDR2 SYGVKD. This CDR3 has 19 amino acids. V gave up 5 bases and J gave up 1 base; unmatched junction bases: 20. The CDR3 is CAISRSSGSRAPTSYEQYF. The CDR3 DNA reads as TGTGCCATCAGTCGTTCTAGCGGATCGCGGGCTCCCACTTCCTACGAGCAGTACTTC.

The chain links TRBV6-5 to TRBJ1-4; D ambiguous. The CDR3 extends over 13 amino acids. The germline gives CDR1 MNHEY, CDR2 SVGAGI. Trimming took off 10 bases at V and 7 bases at J, with 16 bases between the two ends. The CDR3 region has the DNA TGTGCCACCTCGATGGGCCATTCTGAAAAACTGTTTTTT. Its protein is CATSMGHSEKLFF.

As DNA, the CDR3 is TGTGCCAGCAGCTCTGGACTAGCCTCCTACAATGAGCAGTTCTTC. It is translated as CASSSGLASYNEQFF. The rearrangement uses TRBV7-2 and TRBJ2-1; 8 nucleotides agree with TRBD2. The J segment lost 0 bases and the V segment lost 4 bases, leaving 2 bases of the junction unmatched. Germline CDR1 is SGHTA and CDR2 is FQGNSA. The CDR3 extends over 15 amino acids.

This chain uses TRBV5-4 with TRBJ1-6; possibly TRBD1 for D (6 bases). Germline CDR1 SGHNT, CDR2 YYREEE (reference sequence). This CDR3 spans 13 amino acids. Trimming removed 4 bases from V and 7 bases from J, with 9 bases in between. This CDR3 reads CASSLDRNSPLHF. The CDR3 DNA is TGTGCCAGCAGCCTCGACAGGAATTCACCCCTCCACTTT.

V gene TRBV29-1 combines with J gene TRBJ2-3; 7 nucleotides align to TRBD2. J lost 0 bases, V lost 4 bases, and 13 bases had no gene match. CDR1 is SQVTM and CDR2 is ANQGSEA in the germline V gene. The CDR3 extends over 17 amino acids. In DNA, the CDR3 is TGCAGCGTTGCTGGTCTAGCGGACCCCTTTAGCACAGATACGCAGTATTTT. The encoded protein is CSVAGLADPFSTDTQYF.

The chain couples TRBV6-1 to TRBJ1-2; TRBD1 matches at 8 bases. The trim removed 6 bases at V and 5 bases at J, leaving 8 bases unmatched. The germline V gene encodes CDR1 MNHNS and CDR2 SASEGT. This CDR3 comprises 14 residues. Here the CDR3 reads CASRVGQGEYGYTF. CDR3 DNA: TGTGCCAGCAGAGTCGGACAGGGAGAATATGGCTACACCTTC.

This chain joins TRBV6-5 and TRBJ1-2; D may be TRBD1 (5 bases). The CDR3 covers 12 residues. CDR1 is MNHEY, CDR2 SVGAGI, per germline. V was cut by 6 bases and J by 6 bases, with 11 bases left in between. The CDR3 region has the DNA TGTGCCAGCAGGCGGGGGGAACATGGCTACACCTTC. This gives the protein CASRRGEHGYTF.

CDR3 bases: TGCGCCAGCAGCTTGGGTCCGGAGAGCTCCTACGAGCAGTACTTC. Its protein is CASSLGPESSYEQYF. The chain couples TRBV5-1 to TRBJ2-7; D is undetermined. The ends were cut back, 0 bases at V and 0 bases at J, with 10 bases in the middle. Germline V gene sequence: CDR1 SGHRS, CDR2 YFSETQ. The CDR3 spans 15 residues.